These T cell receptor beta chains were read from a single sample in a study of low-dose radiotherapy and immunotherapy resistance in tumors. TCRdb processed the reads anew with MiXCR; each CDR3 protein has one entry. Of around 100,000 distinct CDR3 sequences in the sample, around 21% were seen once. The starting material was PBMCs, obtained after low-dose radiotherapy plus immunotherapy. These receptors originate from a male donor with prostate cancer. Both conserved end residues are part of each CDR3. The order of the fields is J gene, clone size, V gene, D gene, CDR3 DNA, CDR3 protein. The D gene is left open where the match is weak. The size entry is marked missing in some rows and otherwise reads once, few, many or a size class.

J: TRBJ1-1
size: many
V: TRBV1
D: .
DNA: TGCGCCAGCAGCCAAGGGGACAGGGAAACTGAAGCTTTCTTT
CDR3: CASSQGDRETEAFF

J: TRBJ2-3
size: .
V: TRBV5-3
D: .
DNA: TGTGCCAGCAGCTTGGAGTTGACAGATACGCAGTATTTT
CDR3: CASSLELTDTQYF

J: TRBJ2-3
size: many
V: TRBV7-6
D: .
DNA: TGTGCCAGCAGCTTCGAGGGCTTCACAGATACGCAGTATTTT
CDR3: CASSFEGFTDTQYF

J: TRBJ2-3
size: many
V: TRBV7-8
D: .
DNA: TGTGCCAGCAGCCCTGGACCCATCGGCATAGATACGCAGTATTTT
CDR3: CASSPGPIGIDTQYF

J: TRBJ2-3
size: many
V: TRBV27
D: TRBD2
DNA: TGTGCCAGCAGCACGCCGGGGGGGTCGACAGATACGCAGTATTTT
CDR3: CASSTPGGSTDTQYF

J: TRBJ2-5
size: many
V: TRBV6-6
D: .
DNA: TGTGCCAGCAGTTACATTCTGAGGGAGACCCAGTACTTC
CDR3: CASSYILRETQYF

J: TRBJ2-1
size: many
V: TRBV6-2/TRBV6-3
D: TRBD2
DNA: TGTGCCAGCAGTTACTGGGGGGGGACTCACAATGAGCAGTTCTTC
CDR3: CASSYWGGTHNEQFF

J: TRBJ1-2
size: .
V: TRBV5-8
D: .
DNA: TGTGCCAGCAGCTTATCCGGGCTCTGGGGCTACACCTTC
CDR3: CASSLSGLWGYTF

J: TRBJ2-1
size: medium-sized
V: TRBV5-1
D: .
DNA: TGCGCCAGCAGCTGGGCCCCGACCACAACCTCATACAATGAGCAGTTCTTC
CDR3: CASSWAPTTTSYNEQFF

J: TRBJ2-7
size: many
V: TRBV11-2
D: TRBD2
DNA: TGTGCCAGCAGTCTGCGGCGGGGGGATTCCTACGAGCAGTACTTC
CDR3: CASSLRRGDSYEQYF

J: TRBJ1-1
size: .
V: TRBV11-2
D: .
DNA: TGTGCCAGCAGCTTAGAGCTGGGTAAGGTTAGGAACACTGAAGCTTTCTTT
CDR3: CASSLELGKVRNTEAFF